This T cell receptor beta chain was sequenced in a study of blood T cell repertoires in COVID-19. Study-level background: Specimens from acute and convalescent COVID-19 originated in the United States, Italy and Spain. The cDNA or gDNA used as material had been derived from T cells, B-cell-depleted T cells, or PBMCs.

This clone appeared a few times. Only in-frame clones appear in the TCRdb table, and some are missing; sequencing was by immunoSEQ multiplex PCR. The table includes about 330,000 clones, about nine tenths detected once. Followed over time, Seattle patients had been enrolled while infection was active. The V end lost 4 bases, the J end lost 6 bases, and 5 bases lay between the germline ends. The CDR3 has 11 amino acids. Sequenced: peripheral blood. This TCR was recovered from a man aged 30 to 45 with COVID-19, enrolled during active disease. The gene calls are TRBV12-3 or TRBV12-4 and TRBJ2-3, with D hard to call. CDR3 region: CASSYSDTQYF. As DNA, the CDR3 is TGTGCCAGCAGTTACTCTGATACGCAGTATTTT.